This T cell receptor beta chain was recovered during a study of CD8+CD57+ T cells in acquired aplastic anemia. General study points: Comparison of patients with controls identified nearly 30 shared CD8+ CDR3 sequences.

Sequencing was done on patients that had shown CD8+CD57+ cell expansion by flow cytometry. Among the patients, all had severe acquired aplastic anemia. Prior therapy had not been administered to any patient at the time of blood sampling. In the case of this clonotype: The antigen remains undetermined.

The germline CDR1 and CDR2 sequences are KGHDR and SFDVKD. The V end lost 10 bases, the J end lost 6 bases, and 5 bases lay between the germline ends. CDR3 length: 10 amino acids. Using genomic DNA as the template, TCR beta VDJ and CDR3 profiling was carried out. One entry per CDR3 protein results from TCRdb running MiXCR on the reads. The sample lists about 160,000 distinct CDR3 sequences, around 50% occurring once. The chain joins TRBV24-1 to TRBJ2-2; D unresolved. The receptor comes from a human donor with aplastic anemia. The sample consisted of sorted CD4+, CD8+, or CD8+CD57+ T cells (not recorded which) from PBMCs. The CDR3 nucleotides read TGTGCCACTTCATCCGGGGAGCTGTTTTTT. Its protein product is CATSSGELFF.